This T cell receptor beta chain is from a study of CD8 T cells in ankylosing spondylitis. Study-level findings and limits: Enrichment of disease-linked clones was reportedly significant in matched ankylosing spondylitis synovial fluid. A number of the motif variants had already been described in reactive arthritis synovial fluid and blood. Typical of ankylosing spondylitis blood, it appeared, was a TCR beta motif of fewer than 10 highly homologous variants.

Quantitative 5'-RACE was performed with molecular barcodes, and it yielded the TCR beta libraries. In TCRdb, the 5' RACE reads were re-called with MiXCR into one record per CDR3 protein. There are over 450,000 distinct CDR3 sequences in the sample; approximately 11% occur only once, and around 7% lies in the top ten. A remark on this clonotype: Antigen unknown.

Trimming cost V 4 bases and J 5 bases; bases outside gene matches: 10. The CDR3 loop spans 17 amino acids. The V gene's germline CDR1 is LGHNA and CDR2 YNFKEQ. The chain uses TRBV4-2 and TRBJ2-1, with 11 nucleotides matching TRBD2. What was sequenced was blood, either unsorted or a sorted T cell fraction (not recorded which). The receptor's source is a male donor with ankylosing spondylitis. CDR3: CASSPTALAGDNNEQFF. For the CDR3, the DNA is TGTGCCAGCAGCCCCACGGCACTAGCGGGAGATAACAATGAGCAGTTCTTC.